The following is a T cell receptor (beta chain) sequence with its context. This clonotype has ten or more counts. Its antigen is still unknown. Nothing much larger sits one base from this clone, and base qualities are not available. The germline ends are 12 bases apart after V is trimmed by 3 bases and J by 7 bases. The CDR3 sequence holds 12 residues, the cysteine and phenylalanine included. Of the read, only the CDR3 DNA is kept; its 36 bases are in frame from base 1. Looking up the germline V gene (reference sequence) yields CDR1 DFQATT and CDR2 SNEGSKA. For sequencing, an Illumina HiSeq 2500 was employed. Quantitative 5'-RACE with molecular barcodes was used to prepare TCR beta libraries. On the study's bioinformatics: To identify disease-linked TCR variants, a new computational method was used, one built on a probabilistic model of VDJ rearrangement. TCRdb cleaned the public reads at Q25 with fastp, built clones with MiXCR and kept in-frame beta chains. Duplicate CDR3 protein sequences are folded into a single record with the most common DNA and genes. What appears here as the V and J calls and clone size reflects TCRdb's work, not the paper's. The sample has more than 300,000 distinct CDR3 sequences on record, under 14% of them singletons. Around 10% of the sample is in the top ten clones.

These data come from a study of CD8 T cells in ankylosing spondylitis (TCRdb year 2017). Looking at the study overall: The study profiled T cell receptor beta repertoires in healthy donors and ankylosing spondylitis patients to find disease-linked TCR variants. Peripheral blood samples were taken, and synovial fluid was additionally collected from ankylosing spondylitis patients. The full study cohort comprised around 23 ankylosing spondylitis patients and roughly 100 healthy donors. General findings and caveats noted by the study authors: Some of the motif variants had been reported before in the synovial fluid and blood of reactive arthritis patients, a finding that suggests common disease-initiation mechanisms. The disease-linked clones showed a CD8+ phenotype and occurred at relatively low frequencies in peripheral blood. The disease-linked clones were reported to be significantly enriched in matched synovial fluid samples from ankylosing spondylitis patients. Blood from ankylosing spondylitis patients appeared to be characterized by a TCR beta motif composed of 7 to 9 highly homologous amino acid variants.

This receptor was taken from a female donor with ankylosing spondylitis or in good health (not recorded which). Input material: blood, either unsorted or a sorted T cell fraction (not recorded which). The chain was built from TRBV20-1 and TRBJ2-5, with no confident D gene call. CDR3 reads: CSARTSWRTQYF. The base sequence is TGCAGTGCTAGGACAAGTTGGAGGACCCAGTACTTC.